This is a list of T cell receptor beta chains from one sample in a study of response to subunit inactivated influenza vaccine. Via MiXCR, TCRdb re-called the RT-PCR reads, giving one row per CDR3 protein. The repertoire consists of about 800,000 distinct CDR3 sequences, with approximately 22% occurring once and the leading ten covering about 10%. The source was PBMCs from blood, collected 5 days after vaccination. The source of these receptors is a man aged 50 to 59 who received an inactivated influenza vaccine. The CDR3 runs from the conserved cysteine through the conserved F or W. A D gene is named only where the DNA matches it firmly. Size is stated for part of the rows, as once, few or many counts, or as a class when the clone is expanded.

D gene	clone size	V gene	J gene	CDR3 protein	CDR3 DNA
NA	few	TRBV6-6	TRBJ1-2	CASSRGLEGGYTF	TGTGCCAGCAGCCGGGGCCTAGAGGGTGGCTACACCTTC
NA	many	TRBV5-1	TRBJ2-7	CASSLGQYEQYF	TGCGCCAGCAGCTTGGGCCAATACGAGCAGTACTTC
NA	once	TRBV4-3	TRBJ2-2	CASSQGPGWGQRDWVGELFF	TGCGCCAGCAGCCAAGGTCCCGGGTGGGGGCAGCGGGATTGGGTCGGGGAGCTGTTTTTT
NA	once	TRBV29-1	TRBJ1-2	CSGGETNYGYTF	TGCAGCGGGGGAGAGACTAACTATGGCTACACCTTC
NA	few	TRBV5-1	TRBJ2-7	CASSPDAGTYEQYF	TGCGCCAGCAGCCCCGATGCAGGAACCTACGAGCAGTACTTC
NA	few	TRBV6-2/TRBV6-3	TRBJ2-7	CASRLISGYEQYF	TGTGCCAGCAGATTGATTAGCGGATACGAGCAGTACTTC
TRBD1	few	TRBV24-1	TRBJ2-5	CATSDFLGQGGETQYF	TGTGCCACCAGTGATTTTCTAGGACAGGGCGGAGAGACCCAGTACTTC
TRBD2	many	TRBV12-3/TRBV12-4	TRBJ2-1	CASGLAGAGNEQFF	TGTGCCAGCGGACTAGCGGGAGCAGGAAATGAGCAGTTCTTC
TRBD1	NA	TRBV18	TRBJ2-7	CASSPPTGGNYEQYF	TGTGCCAGCTCACCACCTACAGGGGGTAACTACGAGCAGTACTTC
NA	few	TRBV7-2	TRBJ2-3	CASSFSAGDTQYF	TGTGCCAGCAGCTTTAGCGCGGGAGATACGCAGTATTTT
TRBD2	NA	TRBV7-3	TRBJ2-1	CASSSRRGAAYNEQFF	TGTGCCAGCAGCTCAAGGCGGGGGGCGGCCTACAATGAGCAGTTCTTC
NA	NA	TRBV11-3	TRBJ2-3	CASSSPLQETDTQYF	TGTGCCAGCAGCTCCCCGTTGCAGGAGACAGATACGCAGTATTTT
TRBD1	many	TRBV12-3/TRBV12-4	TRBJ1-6	CASSRQGNNSPLHF	TGTGCCAGCAGCCGACAGGGGAATAATTCACCCCTCCACTTT
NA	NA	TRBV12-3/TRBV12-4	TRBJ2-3	CASKQLSTDTQYF	TGTGCCAGCAAACAGCTAAGCACAGATACGCAGTATTTT